These 22 T cell receptor beta chains were all obtained from the same sample, sequenced in a study of blood T cell repertoires in COVID-19. Generated by immunoSEQ multiplex PCR, the TCRdb table keeps only in-frame clones and is missing some. The table shows approximately 200,000 clones, with 94% occurring only once. The sample consisted of peripheral blood. The receptors stem from a man between 25 and 39 years old with COVID-19, enrolled during active disease.

This rearrangement joins TRBV30 to TRBJ1-2, with D unresolved. This CDR3 is built from 12 residues. The V gene's germline CDR1 is GTSNPN and CDR2 SVGIG (reference sequence). The V end was cut by 6 bases, the J end by 3 bases, with 11 bases between. The CDR3 loop is CACLYTYYGYTF. The CDR3 DNA reads TGTGCCTGCCTTTACACCTACTATGGCTACACCTTC.

The chain has TRBV12-3 or TRBV12-4 and TRBJ2-7, with 9 bases identical to TRBD1. Trimming removed 6 bases from V and 5 bases from J; junction bases left unmatched: 5. This CDR3 region has 13 residues. The CDR3 nucleotides read TGTGCCAGCAGCCGACAGGGGGAAGACGAGCAGTACTTC. This sequence encodes CASSRQGEDEQYF.

This clone was counted once. The sample carries other DNA sequences with the same CDR3. The chain uses TRBV11-1 and TRBJ1-6; the D gene is possibly TRBD1 (6 bases). The length of the CDR3 is 14 residues. Per the germline V gene, CDR1 is SGHAT and CDR2 is FQDESV (reference sequence). V lost 5 bases, J lost 7 bases, and 12 bases lay in between. CDR3 nucleotide sequence: TGTGCCAGCAGCCGTACAGGGAACAATTCACCCCTCCACTTT. Translation gives CASSRTGNNSPLHF.

The chain joins TRBV6-5 to TRBJ2-1, with 10 bases lining up with TRBD1. The junction had 5 bases not matched to a gene; V was cut back by 5 bases and J by 7 bases. The CDR3 covers 14 residues. In germline, CDR1 is MNHEY, CDR2 SVGAGI. CDR3 loop: CASSRQGAGNEQFF. Here the CDR3 DNA reads TGTGCCAGCAGTCGACAGGGGGCTGGAAATGAGCAGTTCTTC.

The rearrangement uses TRBV2 and TRBJ1-6; 8 positions match TRBD1. J was trimmed by 5 bases and V by 4 bases; bases with no gene match: 4. CDR1 and CDR2 (germline): SNHLY, FYNNEI. The CDR3 spans 15 residues. The CDR3 region has the DNA TGTGCCAGCAGTGCAGGGGGCGTACATAATTCACCCCTCCACTTT. It translates to CASSAGGVHNSPLHF.

This chain's CDR3 is CASSAGQVRSGNTIYF. CDR3 coding DNA: TGTGCCAGCTCCGCAGGACAGGTCCGCTCTGGAAACACCATATATTTT. The V gene is TRBV18, the J gene TRBJ1-3, with 7 positions matching TRBD1. With 6 bases clipped from V and 0 bases from J, the junction kept 8 bases outside the gene matches. Germline V gives CDR1 KGHSH, CDR2 LQKENI. CDR3 length: 16 residues.

The CDR3 spells CASSLRGRRGYEQYF. The CDR3, as DNA: TGTGCCAGCAGCTTAAGGGGTCGCAGGGGATACGAGCAGTACTTC. The chain has TRBV7-9 and TRBJ2-7; TRBD1 might be the D (6 bases). Germline V CDR1 and CDR2: SEHNR, FQNEAQ (reference sequence). The CDR3 spans 15 residues. The V gene lost 2 bases and the J gene lost 4 bases, with 15 bases spanning the gap.

V and J are TRBV9 and TRBJ1-2, with 7 positions matching TRBD1. Looked up from germline, CDR1 is SGDLS and CDR2 is YYNGEE. This CDR3 spans 12 amino acids. Trimming cost V 0 bases and J 8 bases; bases outside gene matches: 1. The CDR3 DNA is TGTGCCAGCAGCGTAGTAGGGGGCGGCTACACCTTC. This codes for CASSVVGGGYTF.

As concerns this clone: This sequence may be a read error, since a much larger clone differs from it by one base. This sample also contains other DNA sequences that code for the same CDR3. CDR3 region: CSARAGHEQYF. CDR3 DNA sequence: TGCAGTGCTCGGGCGGGCCACGAGCAGTACTTC. V and J are TRBV20-1 and TRBJ2-7; D is possibly TRBD2 (5 bases). Per the germline V gene, CDR1 is DFQATT and CDR2 is SNEGSKA (reference sequence). V was clipped by 5 bases and J by 5 bases, with 10 bases between them. CDR3 length: 11 residues.

This clone appeared a single time. The CDR3 region has the DNA TGTGCCAGCAGCCAAGCAGCAGGGGCCTACGAGCAGTACTTC. Translation: CASSQAAGAYEQYF. The chain is built from TRBV3-1 (or the pseudogene TRBV3-2) and TRBJ2-7, with D perhaps TRBD1 (6 bases). The CDR3 spans 14 residues. Looked up from germline, CDR1 is LGHDT and CDR2 is YNNKEL (reference sequence). Deletions cut 1 base from V and 2 bases from J, with 9 bases between.

The CDR3 loop is CASSEFIDRVYGYTF. In nucleotides, the CDR3 is TGTGCCAGCAGTGAATTTATCGACAGGGTCTATGGCTACACCTTC. The chain is built from TRBV6-1 and TRBJ1-2; 7 nucleotides agree with TRBD1. Trimming at V came to 2 bases and at J to 4 bases, leaving 7 bases not matched to a gene. Per germline, CDR1 MNHNS and CDR2 SASEGT. The CDR3 extends over 15 amino acids.

This chain uses TRBV15 with TRBJ2-3; 8 bases line up with TRBD1. The J segment lost 4 bases and the V segment lost 5 bases, leaving 8 bases of the junction unmatched. Germline V gene data show CDR1 as LNHNV and CDR2 as YYDKDF (reference sequence). CDR3 length: 15 residues. The CDR3 region has the DNA TGTGCCACCAGCTCTGAGGACAGGGCCGCAGATACGCAGTATTTT. Translating it yields CATSSEDRAADTQYF.

This chain uses TRBV7-7 with TRBJ2-2, with 10 nucleotides matching TRBD1. Trimming at V came to 3 bases and at J to 3 bases, leaving 7 bases not matched to a gene. CDR1 and CDR2 (germline): SSHAT, FNYEAQ (reference sequence). The CDR3 is made up of 17 amino acids. This CDR3 reads CASSLAPGQGYTGELFF. The CDR3 DNA reads TGTGCCAGCAGCTTGGCTCCGGGACAGGGGTACACCGGGGAGCTGTTTTTT.

The CDR3 coding sequence is TGTGCCTGGAGTGTACAGGGGGGGCTCATGACTGAAGCTTTCTTT. Amino acid sequence: CAWSVQGGLMTEAFF. The chain is built from TRBV30 and TRBJ1-1; 8 bases line up with TRBD1. Trimming took 0 bases from V and 5 from J; bases not matched to a gene: 8. CDR1 and CDR2 from the germline V gene are GTSNPN and SVGIG (reference sequence). This CDR3 region has 15 residues.

The chain carries TRBV19 and TRBJ1-2, with D possibly being TRBD1 (5 bases). Trimming pared 1 base from V and 4 bases from J, leaving 13 bases between. The CDR3 is 15 amino acids. In germline, CDR1 is LNHDA, CDR2 SQIVND (reference sequence). The CDR3 is CASSIGRATFYGYTF. CDR3 nucleotides: TGTGCCAGTAGTATAGGCAGGGCGACTTTCTATGGCTACACCTTC.

The chain employs TRBV6-6 and TRBJ2-3, with unresolved D. Germline V gene sequence: CDR1 MNHNY, CDR2 SVGAGI (reference sequence). The CDR3 totals 15 residues. The germline V and J ends were trimmed by 5 bases and 2 bases, with 14 bases remaining between them. CDR3 sequence: CASSTLAYATDTQYF. The CDR3 DNA is TGTGCCAGCAGTACCCTCGCCTATGCCACAGATACGCAGTATTTT.

The chain recombines TRBV29-1 with TRBJ2-5; D gene unclear. The CDR3 consists of 14 residues. The V and J ends lost 4 bases and 1 base respectively, with 13 bases between them. Germline CDR1 reads SQVTM; CDR2 reads ANQGSEA. CDR3 sequence: CSVVLAASQETQYF. The CDR3 bases are TGCAGCGTTGTTTTGGCGGCGTCCCAAGAGACCCAGTACTTC. Drawing the rest from reference TRBV29-1 and TRBJ2-5, the complete variable domain is SAVISQKPSRDICQRGTSLTIQCQVDSQVTMMFWYRQQPGQSLTLIATANQGSEATYESGFVIDKFPISRPNLTFSTLTVSNMSPEDSSIYLCSVVLAASQETQYFGPGTRLLVL.

The rearrangement joins TRBV4-1 to TRBJ2-7, with D possibly being TRBD1 (6 bases). This CDR3 comprises 15 residues. Germline V lookup: CDR1 MGHRA, CDR2 YSYEKL. Trimming stripped 3 bases from V and 5 bases from J, with 17 bases between. CDR3 protein: CASSQNPRGRDEQYF. CDR3 coding DNA: TGCGCCAGCAGCCAGAACCCCAGGGGTCGGGACGAGCAGTACTTC.

The gene calls are TRBV7-2 and TRBJ1-2, with D possibly being TRBD1 (6 bases). Trimming pared 1 base from V and 3 bases from J, leaving 12 bases between. In germline, CDR1 is SGHTA, CDR2 FQGNSA. This CDR3 has 15 amino acids. Here the CDR3 reads CASSLEAWTDYGYTF. The CDR3 DNA reads as TGTGCCAGCAGCTTAGAAGCTTGGACAGACTATGGCTACACCTTC. Full variable domain (remainder filled in from reference TRBV7-2 and TRBJ1-2): GAGVSQSPSNKVTEKGKDVELRCDPISGHTALYWYRQSLGQGLEFLIYFQGNSAPDKSGLPSDRFSAERTGGSVSTLTIQRTQQEDSAVYLCASSLEAWTDYGYTFGSGTRLTVV.

The chain has TRBV19 and TRBJ2-7, with 8 nucleotides matching TRBD2. The CDR3 totals 15 residues. The V gene's germline CDR1 is LNHDA and CDR2 SQIVND (reference sequence). Trimming cost V 3 bases and J 6 bases; bases outside gene matches: 10. CDR3 region: CASSIWGGGSSEQYF. As DNA, the CDR3 is TGTGCCAGTAGTATCTGGGGCGGGGGGTCATCCGAGCAGTACTTC.

This rearrangement joins TRBV19 to TRBJ1-6; possibly TRBD1 for D (6 bases). CDR3 size: 14 residues. V was trimmed by 3 bases and J by 6 bases, leaving 9 bases between them. CDR1 LNHDA and CDR2 SQIVND come from the germline V gene (reference sequence). The DNA for the CDR3 is TGTGCCAGTAGTATCAGGACAGCTAATTCACCCCTCCACTTT. This sequence encodes CASSIRTANSPLHF.

This clone came up once. One end of the junction fails to match germline, which may point to a read error. This chain links TRBV7-3 with TRBJ1-2; the match to TRBD1 covers 8 bases. This CDR3 spans 13 amino acids. CDR1 is SGHTA, CDR2 FQGTGA, per germline. The CDR3 region is CASSPDRGRHLSF. For the CDR3, the DNA is TGTGCCAGCAGCCCCGACAGGGGACGCCACTTGTCCTTC.